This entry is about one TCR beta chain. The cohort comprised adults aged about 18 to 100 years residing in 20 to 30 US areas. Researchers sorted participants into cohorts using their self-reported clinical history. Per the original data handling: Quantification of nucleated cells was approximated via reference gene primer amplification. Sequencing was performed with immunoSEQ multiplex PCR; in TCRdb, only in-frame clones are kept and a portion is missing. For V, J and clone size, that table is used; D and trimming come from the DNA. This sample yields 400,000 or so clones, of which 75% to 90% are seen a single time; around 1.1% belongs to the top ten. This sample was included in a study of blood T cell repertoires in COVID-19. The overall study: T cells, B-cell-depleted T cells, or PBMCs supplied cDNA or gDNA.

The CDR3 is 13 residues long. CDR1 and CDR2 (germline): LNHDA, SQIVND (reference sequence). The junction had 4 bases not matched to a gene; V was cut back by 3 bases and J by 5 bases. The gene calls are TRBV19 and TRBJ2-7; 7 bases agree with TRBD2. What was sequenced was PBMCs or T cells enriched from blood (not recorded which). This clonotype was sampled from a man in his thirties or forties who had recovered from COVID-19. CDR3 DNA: TGTGCCAGTAGTATGGGACTATTGGACGAGCAGTACTTC. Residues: CASSMGLLDEQYF. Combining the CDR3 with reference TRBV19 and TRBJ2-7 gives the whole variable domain DGGITQSPKYLFRKEGQNVTLSCEQNLNHDAMYWYRQDPGQGLRLIYYSQIVNDFQKGDIAEGYSVSREKKESFPLTVTSAQKNPTAFYLCASSMGLLDEQYFGPGTRLTVT.